What follows are 9 T cell receptor beta chains derived from one specimen sequenced in a study of cytomegalovirus exposure and HLA in healthy donors. The PCR made use of 60 Vbeta and 13 Jbeta primers. Some clones are missing from TCRdb's copy, which holds only in-frame ones; the method was immunoSEQ multiplex PCR. This table holds 160,000 or so clones, more than 65% found once. Sequencing was performed on PBMCs. These receptors were taken from a man aged 45 to 65 in good health and CMV-seropositive.

V usage is TRBV6-1 and J usage is TRBJ1-1, with D unresolved. Trimming shortened V by 3 bases and J by 2 bases, and 16 bases separated the two germline ends. The CDR3 has 16 residues. Per germline, CDR1 MNHNS and CDR2 SASEGT. CDR3 amino acids: CASSEGRQIRNTEAFF. CDR3 nucleotide sequence: TGTGCCAGCAGTGAGGGGAGACAAATAAGAAACACTGAAGCTTTCTTT.

The chain combines TRBV30 with TRBJ1-2; TRBD1 matches 7 bases. V dropped 2 bases and J dropped 0; count of bases not matched to a gene: 9. CDR1 is GTSNPN and CDR2 is SVGIG in the germline V gene (reference sequence). This CDR3 has 16 amino acids. Here the CDR3 DNA reads TGTGCCTGGAGTCATAGACAGGGAGCGGCTAACTATGGCTACACCTTC. Its protein product is CAWSHRQGAANYGYTF.

The V gene is TRBV6-1, the J gene TRBJ2-7; 8 bases are shared with TRBD1. Germline lookup yields CDR1 MNHNS and CDR2 SASEGT. V lost 5 bases, J lost 5 bases, and 2 bases stayed unmatched. The CDR3 is 12 residues long. The CDR3 reads CASSMTGDEQYF. CDR3 nucleotide sequence: TGTGCCAGCAGTATGACAGGGGACGAGCAGTACTTC.

This clone was counted a few times. This rearrangement joins TRBV6-1 to TRBJ2-1; 8 bases match TRBD2. The germline gives CDR1 MNHNS, CDR2 SASEGT. J gave up 4 bases and V 9 bases, and 5 bases lay outside the gene matches. CDR3 size: 13 residues. The CDR3 DNA is TGTGCCAGTAGAACTAGCGGTTACAATGAGCAGTTCTTC. Its translation is CASRTSGYNEQFF.

In DNA form, the CDR3 reads TGTGCCAGCGCAATGGCCCACCCAATTTCACCCCTCCACTTT. Protein sequence: CASAMAHPISPLHF. The chain combines TRBV7-9 with TRBJ1-6; D gene unclear. Germline V gene lookup returns CDR1 SEHNR and CDR2 FQNEAQ (reference sequence). V was cut by 8 bases and J by 9 bases, with 17 bases left in between. The length of the CDR3 is 14 residues.

This sequence joins TRBV4-3 and TRBJ1-4; D perhaps matches TRBD1 (5 bases). The CDR3 totals 15 residues. V was shortened by 3 bases and J by 7 bases, with 15 bases between the two germline ends. The germline V gene encodes CDR1 LGHNA and CDR2 YSLEER. CDR3 bases: TGCGCCAGCAGCCAGTCGGGGGTGGCCCCTGAAAAACTGTTTTTT. Encoded protein: CASSQSGVAPEKLFF.

This chain uses TRBV9 with TRBJ2-3; the D is unclear. V gave up 4 bases and J gave up 1 base, with 16 bases separating them. The CDR3 covers 16 residues. CDR1 and CDR2 (germline): SGDLS, YYNGEE. CDR3 coding DNA: TGTGCCAGCAGCCTTGAGACCGGAGAGGGCACAGATACGCAGTATTTT. This translates into CASSLETGEGTDTQYF.

The rearrangement links TRBV6-1 to TRBJ2-3, with 13 bases aligning to TRBD2. The CDR3 extends over 15 amino acids. The junction had 4 bases not matched to a gene; V was cut back by 6 bases and J by 4 bases. Germline V gene sequence: CDR1 MNHNS, CDR2 SASEGT. DNA for the CDR3: TGTGCCAGCAGGAGGACTAGCGGGAGACCAGATACGCAGTATTTT. Encoded protein: CASRRTSGRPDTQYF.

This rearrangement joins TRBV2 to TRBJ2-7; 11 bases align to TRBD2. V gave up 3 bases and J gave up 7 bases; unmatched junction bases: 5. The germline gives CDR1 SNHLY, CDR2 FYNNEI. CDR3 size: 14 residues. The CDR3 sequence is CASSDGLAGGEQYV. CDR3 bases: TGTGCCAGCAGTGATGGGCTAGCGGGAGGAGAGCAGTACGTC.